This T cell receptor beta chain comes out of a study of OX40 agonist ivuxolimab in advanced cancers. Some background on the complete study: Ivuxolimab was a fully human IgG2 agonistic monoclonal antibody targeting the costimulatory receptor OX40 (CD134). Intravenous ivuxolimab was administered to patients every 2 weeks at six dose levels: 0.01, 0.1, 0.3, 1.5, 3 and 10 mg/kg. Among the roughly 50 dose-escalation patients, about 19 had hepatocellular carcinoma, roughly 15 melanoma, 9 renal cell carcinoma and 9 head and neck cancer. A male proportion of about 79% and a mean age of 60 years, ranging from 23 to 79, were recorded for the dose-escalation cohort. Prior anti-PD-1, anti-PD-L1 or anti-CTLA-4 therapy was permitted, and less than 45% of dose-escalation patients had received checkpoint inhibitors. Partial responses occurred in three dose-escalation patients: two with cutaneous melanoma and one with hepatocellular carcinoma. Peripheral TCRbeta sequencing was intended to test whether TCR sequence diversity was altered and clonal T-cell expansion was caused by ivuxolimab. The paper covers the monotherapy dose-escalation part of the phase I ivuxolimab trial, which included N of about 51 patients.

The paper as a whole reports these results and caveats: Low levels of normalized T-cell clonal expansion were also seen in some nonresponding patients. On average, CD8+ T cells showed more expanded clones than CD4+ T cells after ivuxolimab. In the 0.1-3.0 mg/kg groups, partial responders were among the patients with the lowest normalized peripheral clonal expansion, particularly in CD8+ T cells. At doses of 0.1 to 3.0 mg/kg, clonal expansion of both CD4+ and CD8+ blood T cells was observed from baseline to week 6. The antigen specificity of the clonally expanded peripheral T cells was not determined.

On this clone itself: Its antigen specificity is not known. Base qualities are missing; no much larger clone stands one base away.

Relative to germline, V is 1 base shorter and J is 6 bases shorter, with 16 bases between their ends. From cysteine to phenylalanine, the CDR3 is 16 amino acids long. The kept DNA is CDR3 alone, 48 bases in frame from the first base. The germline V gene provides CDR1 MGHRA and CDR2 YSYEKL. The trial excluded patients who had a history of autoimmune disease or who were on systemic immunosuppression. Peripheral blood for TCR sequencing was collected from all dose cohorts at baseline, on cycle 4 day 1, and on cycle 7 day 1. The samples were taken from a phase I, first-in-human, multicenter, open-label dose-escalation trial of ivuxolimab. Adults with locally advanced or metastatic head and neck squamous cell, hepatocellular, melanoma or renal cell carcinoma were enrolled in the trial. Before TCR sequencing, CD4+ T cells and CD8+ T cells were sorted from peripheral blood as separate populations. To sequence the TCRbeta CDR3 region, genomic DNA was isolated from the sorted cells. The immunoSEQ Assay was used for sequencing of TCRbeta CDR3 regions. TCRdb limited this immuneACCESS table to in-frame rearrangements with V and J called. A share of clones is missing; checked studies link under half to unresolved V genes, and the rest is unexplained. The sample table lists over 55,000 clones, around 90% of them with a count of one. The ten largest clonotypes hold around 10% of the sample.

The rearrangement combines TRBV4-1 with TRBJ1-5; there is no confident call for the D gene. This TCR came from an adult with an advanced solid tumor such as melanoma, head and neck, liver or kidney cancer. The sequences come from CD4+ or CD8+ T cells sorted from blood, collected in a trial of the OX40 agonist ivuxolimab. The DNA reads TGCGCCAGCAGCCAAGTTGTGGGTTGGACTGGTCAGCCCCAGCATTTT. Its translation is CASSQVVGWTGQPQHF.